A single TCR beta chain is shown here with its context. Only a few counts were recorded for this clonotype. The antigen it recognizes is unknown. No clone much larger than this one lies a single base away; base qualities are absent. The intended sense of this specimen's treatment or condition label: live attenuated yellow fever vaccine strain. At each blood-draw timepoint, two biological replicates of bulk PBMCs were collected. A standard Ficoll-Paque protocol was used to isolate PBMCs from peripheral blood. TriZol was used to extract RNA from bulk PBMCs, from CD4 and CD8 fractions, and from dextramer-positive and dextramer-negative fractions. The entry originates in a study of T cells after yellow fever vaccination (dated by TCRdb to between 2018 and 2021). General notes on the study: Libraries from fractions with low cell numbers were prepared with the SMART-Seq v4 Ultra Low Input RNA kit. To follow T-cell clones before and after both primary and booster YFV17D yellow fever vaccination, bulk TCR alpha and beta repertoires underwent longitudinal sequencing. Blood samples were taken at several timepoints before and after primary and secondary immunization, and bulk PBMC replicates and cell subsets were isolated. Two healthy male donors, one aged 18 to 30 and one aged 30 to 40 years, were included in the cohort. What the work shows at the level of the full study, not this receptor alone: After the booster, most clones that had expanded after primary vaccination were detected again (about 97% of CD4 and more than 85% of CD8), suggesting broad maintenance of memory. Compared with the primary T-cell response, the secondary T-cell response was weaker but faster, peaking on day 5 rather than day 15. Because only a couple of donors were included in the study, the extent to which the findings can be generalized is limited. A small share of clonotypes was detected in both CD4 and CD8 compartments, with the overlap likely arising from convergent recombination. Computational filtering was needed because FACS-sorted repertoires could contain abundant contaminating clonotypes from the bulk population.

The CDR3 spans 16 residues, from the cysteine through the phenylalanine. Only CDR3 DNA remains: 48 bases, in frame from the first base. Clipping removes 0 bases from V and 0 bases from J, with 1 as the unmatched junction base count. The germline V gene provides CDR1 SGHAT and CDR2 FQNNGV. The instrument given in TCRdb is Illumina NovaSeq 6000. TCR cDNA was synthesized by 5'RACE template switching, through which a universal primer site and unique molecular identifiers were introduced. Priming of cDNA synthesis was performed from both the TCR alpha and TCR beta constant segments. Library amplification involved two PCR steps, and the second step added sample barcodes and sequencing adapters. Sequencing of libraries was performed on Illumina HiSeq 2500 (2x100 bp) or NovaSeq (2x150 bp). For the original study's pipeline: Demultiplexing of reads and collapsing into UMI consensus sequences were performed with MIGEC, and V(D)J alignment was carried out with MiXCR. Vaccine-responding clonotypes were identified with edgeR using replicate PBMC samples, with FDR below 0.01 and a log2 fold change above 5 up to day 15 being required. Each bulk clonotype received a CD4 or CD8 identity based on whether the sequenced CD4 or CD8 repertoire contained that clonotype at higher abundance. The raw public reads went through TCRdb reprocessing: fastp at Q25, MiXCR clone calling, in-frame beta chains kept. One record per CDR3 amino acid sequence lists the most common genes and DNA. TCRdb's processing, not the study's, gives the V and J calls here. The sample table contains hundreds of thousands of distinct CDR3 sequences; only one count was recorded for around 3.6% of them. 20% to 25% of the sample is in the top ten clones.

In this chain, TRBV11-2 is recombined with TRBJ2-1, and 8 bases in between align with TRBD2. Sequencing was performed on PBMCs, taken on the day of the yellow fever booster vaccination. The origin of this receptor is a man aged 18 to 29 who received the YFV17D yellow fever vaccine. DNA sequence: TGTGCCAGCAGCTTAGAGGGACTAGTCTCCTACAATGAGCAGTTCTTC. Its coded protein is CASSLEGLVSYNEQFF. With the rest looked up from the reference TRBV11-2 and TRBJ2-1 genes rather than sequenced, the full variable domain is EAGVAQSPRYKIIEKRQSVAFWCNPISGHATLYWYQQILGQGPKLLIQFQNNGVVDDSQLPKDRFSAERLKGVDSTLKIQPAKLEDSAVYLCASSLEGLVSYNEQFFGPGTRLTVL.